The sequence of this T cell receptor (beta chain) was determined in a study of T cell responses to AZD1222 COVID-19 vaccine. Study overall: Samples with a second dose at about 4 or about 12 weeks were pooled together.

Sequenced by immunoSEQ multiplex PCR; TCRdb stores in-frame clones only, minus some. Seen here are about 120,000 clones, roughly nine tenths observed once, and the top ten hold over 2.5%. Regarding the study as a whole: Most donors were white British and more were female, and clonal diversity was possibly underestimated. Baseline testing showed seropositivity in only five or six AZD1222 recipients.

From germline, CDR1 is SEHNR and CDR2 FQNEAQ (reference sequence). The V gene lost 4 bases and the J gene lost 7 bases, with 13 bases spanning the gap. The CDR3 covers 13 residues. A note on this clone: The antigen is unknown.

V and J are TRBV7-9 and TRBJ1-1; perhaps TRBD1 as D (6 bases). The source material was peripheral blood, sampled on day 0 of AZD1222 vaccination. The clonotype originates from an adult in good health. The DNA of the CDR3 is TGTGCCAGCAGCTCCCAGTTGGACAGTGAAGCTTTCTTT. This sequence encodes CASSSQLDSEAFF.